These 18 T cell receptor beta chains were all obtained from the same sample, sequenced in a study of Tregs in tolerant kidney transplant recipients. The nonmyeloablative bone marrow transplants came from related graft donors, with transient mixed chimerism. Profiling relied on immunoSEQ multiplex PCR, and the TCRdb table lists in-frame clones only, not all of them. This table has 100,000 or so clones, approximately 94% appearing once. Sequencing was performed on CD4+ T cells from blood (PBMCs), taken 12 months after the transplant. All receptors come from a human patient who received a combined kidney and bone marrow transplant. The T cells may come from the graft donor.

This chain links TRBV2 with TRBJ2-3; 9 nucleotides agree with TRBD2. The CDR3 totals 15 residues. CDR1 is SNHLY, CDR2 FYNNEI, per germline. J gave up 4 bases and V 5 bases, and 7 bases lay outside the gene matches. CDR3 in amino acids: CASSPGLAGADTQYF. CDR3 sequence (DNA): TGTGCCAGCAGTCCGGGACTAGCTGGGGCAGATACGCAGTATTTT. The whole variable domain, filled in from reference TRBV2 and TRBJ2-3, reads EPEVTQTPSHQVTQMGQEVILRCVPISNHLYFYWYRQILGQKVEFLVSFYNNEISEKSEIFDDQFSVERPDGSNFTLKIRSTKLEDSAMYFCASSPGLAGADTQYFGPGTRLTVL.

The chain is built from TRBV5-1 and TRBJ1-6, with 8 bases lining up with TRBD1. The CDR3 is made up of 17 amino acids. With 4 bases clipped from V and 0 bases from J, the junction kept 6 bases outside the gene matches. Germline V lookup: CDR1 SGHRS, CDR2 YFSETQ. CDR3 sequence reads: CASSPRTGSSYNSPLHF. The CDR3, as DNA: TGCGCCAGCAGCCCGAGGACAGGGAGCTCCTATAATTCACCCCTCCACTTT.

The chain links TRBV27 to TRBJ2-3; TRBD2 matches 16 bases. The V gene's germline CDR1 is MNHEY and CDR2 SMNVEV (reference sequence). The V segment lost 3 bases and the J segment 2 bases; nucleotides outside the gene matches: 8. The CDR3 is 19 amino acids. The CDR3 bases are TGTGCCAGCAGTTTCCTCCGAGGGACTAGCGGGGGGGCCACAGATACGCAGTATTTT. This codes for CASSFLRGTSGGATDTQYF.

The J gene is TRBJ2-3, the V gene TRBV19; TRBD2 matches at 11 bases. This CDR3 contains 16 residues. V lost 4 bases to trimming and J lost 2 bases; unmatched junction nucleotides: 5. Germline CDR1 is LNHDA and CDR2 is SQIVND (reference sequence). CDR3: CASSTGTSGPTDTQYF. Here the CDR3 DNA reads TGTGCCAGTAGTACCGGGACTAGCGGTCCCACAGATACGCAGTATTTT.

The rearrangement joins TRBV7-2 to TRBJ1-2, with 7 bases that match TRBD1. The germline gives CDR1 SGHTA, CDR2 FQGNSA. V lost 0 bases to trimming and J lost 2 bases; unmatched junction nucleotides: 6. The CDR3 contains 16 residues. The chain's CDR3 is CASSLAIGQANYGYTF. CDR3 DNA: TGTGCCAGCAGCTTAGCGATAGGACAGGCAAACTATGGCTACACCTTC.

V usage is TRBV6-4 and J usage is TRBJ2-7, with D maybe TRBD1 (6 bases). V dropped 6 bases and J dropped 5 bases, with 17 bases sitting between them. CDR1 is MRHNA, CDR2 SNTAGT, per germline. The CDR3 is 14 amino acids. CDR3 region: CASRADRYSHEQYF. The CDR3 region has the DNA TGTGCCAGCAGGGCCGACAGGTATAGCCACGAGCAGTACTTC.

This chain uses TRBV6-1 with TRBJ1-2; D may be TRBD1 (6 bases). Germline CDR1 is MNHNS and CDR2 is SASEGT. CDR3 length equals 13 residues. V was clipped by 4 bases and J by 6 bases, with 12 bases between them. The CDR3 DNA reads as TGTGCCAGCAGTGGGACAGTACGGCATGGCTACACCTTC. Translated, it gives CASSGTVRHGYTF.

The chain links TRBV4-3 to TRBJ1-1, with TRBD1 identical over 7 bases. The CDR3 extends over 19 amino acids. The V and J ends lost 0 bases and 0 bases, in that order; junction bases with no gene match: 13. Germline assignment: CDR1 LGHNA and CDR2 YSLEER. CDR3 nucleotide sequence: TGCGCCAGCAGCCAAGATCCCTCTGACAGGGAGAGTCTGAACACTGAAGCTTTCTTT. Translated: CASSQDPSDRESLNTEAFF.

The chain recombines TRBV5-1 with TRBJ2-7; D is possibly TRBD1 (5 bases). Per germline, CDR1 SGHRS and CDR2 YFSETQ. The V and J ends lost 0 bases and 2 bases respectively, with 9 bases between them. The CDR3 consists of 14 residues. The chain's CDR3 is CASSLVADTYEQYF. In DNA, the CDR3 is TGCGCCAGCAGCTTGGTTGCGGACACCTACGAGCAGTACTTC.

This clone was seen once. The V call is TRBV20-1, the J call TRBJ1-2, with D uncertain. The CDR3 runs 11 residues. CDR1 and CDR2 (germline): DFQATT, SNEGSKA (reference sequence). Trimming removed 2 bases at V and 6 bases at J, with 7 bases between. The CDR3 loop is CSARIGDGYTF. The CDR3 bases are TGCAGTGCTAGAATCGGGGATGGCTACACCTTC.

V and J are TRBV5-6 and TRBJ2-7; 7 bases fit TRBD1. The V segment lost 4 bases and the J segment 2 bases; nucleotides outside the gene matches: 6. In germline, CDR1 is SGHDT, CDR2 YYEEEE. This CDR3 is 14 amino acids long. DNA for the CDR3: TGTGCCAGCAGCCTGACAGGGAATCCCTACGAGCAGTACTTC. It encodes CASSLTGNPYEQYF.

The chain combines TRBV20-1 with TRBJ2-5; D gene unclear. V was shortened by 2 bases and J by 4 bases, with 5 bases between the two germline ends. The CDR3 is made up of 11 amino acids. Germline V gene data show CDR1 as DFQATT and CDR2 as SNEGSKA (reference sequence). The DNA of the CDR3 is TGCAGTGCTAGAATCCGAGAGACCCAGTACTTC. Translating gives CSARIRETQYF.

In nucleotides, the CDR3 is TGTGCCAGCAGCTTAGATCCCATCAACAATGAGCAGTTCTTC. This gives the protein CASSLDPINNEQFF. The V and J genes are TRBV11-3 and TRBJ2-1; no clear D. The CDR3 has 14 residues. Trimming took off 0 bases at V and 5 bases at J, with 8 bases between the two ends. The germline CDR1 and CDR2 sequences are SGHNT and YENEEA.

The chain carries TRBV6-5 and TRBJ2-3, with a possible D match to TRBD2 (5 bases). Germline V gene lookup returns CDR1 MNHEY and CDR2 SVGAGI. This CDR3 is 15 amino acids long. Trimming removed 0 bases at V and 2 bases at J, with 9 bases between. The CDR3: CASSYSLEATDTQYF. The DNA for the CDR3 is TGTGCCAGCAGTTACTCACTAGAGGCCACAGATACGCAGTATTTT.

The chain uses TRBV4-2 and TRBJ2-1; 15 nucleotides align to TRBD2. The CDR3 length is 21 residues. Trimming took 1 base from V and 2 from J; bases not matched to a gene: 12. CDR1 and CDR2 (germline): LGHNA, YNFKEQ. The CDR3 reads CASSQVGRGLAGGPTYNEQFF. CDR3 nucleotides: TGTGCCAGCAGCCAAGTTGGCCGTGGACTAGCGGGGGGGCCGACCTACAATGAGCAGTTCTTC.

This chain connects TRBV9 to TRBJ2-1, with 12 bases matching TRBD2. The CDR3 is made up of 16 amino acids. The junction had 1 base not matched to a gene; V was cut back by 0 bases and J by 3 bases. The germline CDR1 and CDR2 sequences are SGDLS and YYNGEE. DNA of the CDR3: TGTGCCAGCAGCGTAGGGACTAGCGGGATCTACAATGAGCAGTTCTTC. Translated: CASSVGTSGIYNEQFF.

This clone was recorded only once. The chain carries TRBV11-1 and TRBJ2-7, with D tentatively TRBD2 (5 bases). Per the germline V gene, CDR1 is SGHAT and CDR2 is FQDESV (reference sequence). The CDR3 consists of 15 residues. Trimming removed 1 base from V and 0 bases from J, with 10 bases in between. The CDR3 sequence: CASSLGGVDSYEQYF. The CDR3 coding sequence is TGTGCCAGCAGCTTAGGGGGAGTTGACTCCTACGAGCAGTACTTC.

This chain joins TRBV11-3 and TRBJ1-1; perhaps TRBD1 as D (5 bases). CDR3 length: 17 residues. V was cut by 5 bases and J by 3 bases, with 22 bases left in between. In germline, CDR1 is SGHNT, CDR2 YENEEA. CDR3 protein: CASSPLAAWGRDTEAFF. CDR3 nucleotides: TGTGCCAGCAGCCCGCTCGCAGCCTGGGGCAGGGACACTGAAGCTTTCTTT.